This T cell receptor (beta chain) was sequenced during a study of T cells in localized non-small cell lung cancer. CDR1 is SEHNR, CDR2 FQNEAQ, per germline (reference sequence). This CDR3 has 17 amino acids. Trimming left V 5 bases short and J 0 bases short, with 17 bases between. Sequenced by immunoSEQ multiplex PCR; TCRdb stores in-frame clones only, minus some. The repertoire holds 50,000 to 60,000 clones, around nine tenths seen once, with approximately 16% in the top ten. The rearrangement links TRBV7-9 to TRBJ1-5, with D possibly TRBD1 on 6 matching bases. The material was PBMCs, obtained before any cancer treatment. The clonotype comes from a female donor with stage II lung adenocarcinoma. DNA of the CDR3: TGTGCCAGCAGCCCTGGCCAGGGGACCGATAGCAATCAGCCCCAGCATTTT. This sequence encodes CASSPGQGTDSNQPQHF.